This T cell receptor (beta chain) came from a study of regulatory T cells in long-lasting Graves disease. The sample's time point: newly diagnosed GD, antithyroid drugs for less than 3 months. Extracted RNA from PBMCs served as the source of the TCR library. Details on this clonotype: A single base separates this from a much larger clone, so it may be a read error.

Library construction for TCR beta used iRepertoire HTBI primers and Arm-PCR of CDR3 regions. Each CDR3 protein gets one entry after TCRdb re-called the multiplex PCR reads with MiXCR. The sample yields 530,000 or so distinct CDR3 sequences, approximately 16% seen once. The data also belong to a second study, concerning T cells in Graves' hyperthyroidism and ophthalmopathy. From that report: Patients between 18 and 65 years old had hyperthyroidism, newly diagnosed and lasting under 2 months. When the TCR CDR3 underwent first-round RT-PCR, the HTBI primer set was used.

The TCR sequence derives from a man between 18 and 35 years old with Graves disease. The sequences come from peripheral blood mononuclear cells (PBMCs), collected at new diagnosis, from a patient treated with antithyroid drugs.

CDR3: CASSLMATGELFF. The CDR3 DNA is TGTGCCAGCAGCTTAATGGCCACCGGGGAGCTGTTTTTT. This chain connects TRBV7-3 to TRBJ2-2, with D hard to call. The CDR3 is 13 amino acids. In germline, CDR1 is SGHTA, CDR2 FQGTGA. Trimming left V 1 base short and J 4 bases short, with 4 bases between.